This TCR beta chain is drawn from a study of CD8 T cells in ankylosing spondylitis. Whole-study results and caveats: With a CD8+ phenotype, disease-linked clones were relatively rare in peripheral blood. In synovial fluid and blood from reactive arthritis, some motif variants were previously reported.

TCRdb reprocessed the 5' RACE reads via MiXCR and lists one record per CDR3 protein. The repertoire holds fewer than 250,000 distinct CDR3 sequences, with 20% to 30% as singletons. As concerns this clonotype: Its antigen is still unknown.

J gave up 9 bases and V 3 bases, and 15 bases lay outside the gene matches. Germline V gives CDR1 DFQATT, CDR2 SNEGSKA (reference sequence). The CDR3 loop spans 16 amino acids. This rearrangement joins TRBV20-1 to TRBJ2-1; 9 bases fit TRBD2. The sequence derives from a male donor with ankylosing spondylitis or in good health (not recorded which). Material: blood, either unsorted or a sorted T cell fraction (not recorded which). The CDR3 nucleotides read TGCAGTGCTAGTTCTGTGCGGGAGGGCCTTCATAGTGAGCAGTTCTTC. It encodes CSASSVREGLHSEQFF.